Each of the 25 T cell receptor beta chains below was sequenced from the same sample in a study of T cell responses to AZD1222 COVID-19 vaccine. TCRdb keeps only in-frame clones here, not all; method: immunoSEQ multiplex PCR. The table includes approximately 100,000 clones, over 90% detected once. The sequenced sample was peripheral blood, obtained on day 0 of AZD1222 vaccination. Receptors were obtained from an adult in good health.

This sequence joins TRBV2 and TRBJ1-5; D might be TRBD1 (5 bases). The CDR3 contains 13 residues. In germline, CDR1 is SNHLY, CDR2 FYNNEI. Trimming shortened V by 7 bases and J by 1 base, and 8 bases separated the two germline ends. The CDR3: CASKGQSNQPQHF. The DNA of the CDR3 is TGTGCCAGCAAGGGGCAGAGCAATCAGCCCCAGCATTTT. Full variable domain (missing parts from reference TRBV2 and TRBJ1-5): EPEVTQTPSHQVTQMGQEVILRCVPISNHLYFYWYRQILGQKVEFLVSFYNNEISEKSEIFDDQFSVERPDGSNFTLKIRSTKLEDSAMYFCASKGQSNQPQHFGDGTRLSIL.

V and J are TRBV19 and TRBJ2-2, with 14 bases that match TRBD2. The germline V gene encodes CDR1 LNHDA and CDR2 SQIVND (reference sequence). The V segment lost 6 bases and the J segment 4 bases; nucleotides outside the gene matches: 10. CDR3 length: 18 amino acids. The CDR3 is CASRSGLAGVSATGELFF. The CDR3 bases are TGTGCCAGTAGGTCGGGACTAGCGGGAGTAAGTGCCACCGGGGAGCTGTTTTTT.

The rearrangement uses TRBV7-9 and TRBJ2-2, with 10 bases that match TRBD1. The length of the CDR3 is 14 residues. The V gene end was trimmed by 6 bases and the J gene end by 5 bases; junction bases not matched to a gene: 3. The germline CDR1 and CDR2 sequences are SEHNR and FQNEAQ (reference sequence). The CDR3 reads CASRRDRGTGELFF. Here the CDR3 DNA reads TGTGCCAGCAGACGGGACAGGGGTACCGGGGAGCTGTTTTTT.

The CDR3 nucleotides are TGCGCCAGCAGCTCAGGGGCCCGGGAGACCCAGTACTTC. It translates to CASSSGARETQYF. V usage is TRBV5-1 and J usage is TRBJ2-5; maybe TRBD1 (6 bases). With 3 bases removed from V and 5 bases from J, the gap between germline ends came to 11 bases. The CDR3 runs to 13 residues. Looked up from germline, CDR1 is SGHRS and CDR2 is YFSETQ.

The chain has TRBV19 and TRBJ1-5; D remains ambiguous. Germline V lookup: CDR1 LNHDA, CDR2 SQIVND (reference sequence). Trimming took 3 bases from V and 0 from J, leaving 9 bases between them. The CDR3 is 15 residues long. The CDR3 here is CASSIQGYSNQPQHF. DNA for the CDR3: TGTGCCAGTAGTATTCAAGGATATAGCAATCAGCCCCAGCATTTT.

This sequence joins TRBV10-3 and TRBJ2-7; the D call may be TRBD1 or TRBD2 (5 bases each). The CDR3 covers 13 residues. Between the trimmed V and J ends, which lost 6 bases and 3 bases, there was a span of 12 bases. The germline CDR1 and CDR2 sequences are ENHRY and SYGVKD. The CDR3 DNA reads TGTGCCATCAGAGGGACGGAAAGCTACGAGCAGTACTTC. It translates to CAIRGTESYEQYF.

This clone was recorded once. The V and J genes are TRBV6-2 or TRBV6-3 and TRBJ1-6; D call uncertain. Germline CDR1 and CDR2: MNHEY and SVGEGT. The CDR3 is made up of 16 amino acids. Trimming pared 5 bases from V and 0 bases from J, leaving 11 bases between. CDR3 region: CASSHGRSSYNSPLHF. The CDR3 coding sequence is TGTGCCAGCAGTCACGGACGGAGCTCCTATAATTCACCCCTCCACTTT.

CDR3 protein: CASSLVSTGAGHEQFF. Written as DNA, the CDR3 is TGTGCCAGCAGCTTAGTCAGTACCGGGGCGGGGCATGAGCAGTTCTTC. This chain connects TRBV7-3 to TRBJ2-1, with D perhaps matching TRBD2 (6 bases). Germline V gene sequence: CDR1 SGHTA, CDR2 FQGTGA. The V end lost 2 bases, the J end lost 8 bases, and 19 bases lay between the germline ends. This CDR3 contains 16 residues.

J is TRBJ2-2 and V is TRBV29-1; 8 nucleotides agree with TRBD2. With V trimmed by 6 bases and J by 7 bases, 10 bases remained unmatched. CDR3 length: 14 amino acids. The V gene's germline CDR1 is SQVTM and CDR2 ANQGSEA. The CDR3 nucleotides are TGCAGCGTCGCCAGCGGGAGTCGTGGCGGGGAGCTGTTTTTT. It translates to CSVASGSRGGELFF.

This sequence joins TRBV5-6 and TRBJ1-6, with 7 bases aligning to TRBD1. J gave up 6 bases and V 4 bases, and 10 bases lay outside the gene matches. The CDR3 consists of 16 residues. CDR1 is SGHDT, CDR2 YYEEEE, per germline. The DNA for the CDR3 is TGTGCCAGCAGCGGGTCGACAGGGAAGGGTAATTCACCCCTCCACTTT. Amino acid sequence: CASSGSTGKGNSPLHF.

The chain combines TRBV7-2 with TRBJ2-7, with 8 bases matching TRBD2. The germline V gene encodes CDR1 SGHTA and CDR2 FQGNSA. V gave up 1 base and J gave up 5 bases; unmatched junction bases: 13. The CDR3 has 17 residues. The DNA for the CDR3 is TGTGCCAGCAGCTTAGTCTCCGGGAGGGAGGGCCGAAACGAGCAGTACTTC. This gives the protein CASSLVSGREGRNEQYF.

The V call is TRBV20-1, the J call TRBJ1-1; D possibly corresponds to TRBD1 (5 bases). CDR3 size: 11 residues. V was cut by 6 bases and J by 11 bases, with 16 bases left in between. In germline, CDR1 is DFQATT, CDR2 SNEGSKA (reference sequence). CDR3 nucleotide sequence: TGCAGTGCAGACGAGGGGTTTTCGGCTTTCTTT. Its translation: CSADEGFSAFF.

The chain employs TRBV11-3 and TRBJ1-2, with 8 bases matching TRBD1. CDR1 is SGHNT and CDR2 is YENEEA in the germline V gene. The CDR3 sequence is 14 residues long. V trimming: 0 bases; J trimming: 8 bases; junction bases outside the gene matches: 5. The CDR3 loop reads CASSLDDRGGGYTF. CDR3 in DNA: TGTGCCAGCAGCTTAGATGACAGGGGCGGAGGCTACACCTTC.

The rearrangement links TRBV6-5 to TRBJ2-3; D tentatively reads TRBD1 or TRBD2 (6 bases each). The CDR3 length is 14 residues. The V end was cut by 4 bases, the J end by 8 bases, with 16 bases between. Germline-derived CDR1 and CDR2 are MNHEY and SVGAGI. DNA for the CDR3: TGTGCCAGCAGTTCTCCGGGGGCCCGGGGTACGCAGTATTTT. This codes for CASSSPGARGTQYF.

The rearrangement links TRBV11-2 to TRBJ2-7; D is uncertain. The germline V and J ends were trimmed by 0 bases and 3 bases, with 12 bases remaining between them. The CDR3 is 15 residues long. Germline V gene data show CDR1 as SGHAT and CDR2 as FQNNGV. DNA of the CDR3: TGTGCCAGCAGCTTAGAACTCGGACCAAACTACGAGCAGTACTTC. Translating it yields CASSLELGPNYEQYF.

This clone was seen a handful of times. The chain carries TRBV11-2 and TRBJ2-7; 7 bases align to TRBD1. The CDR3 consists of 13 residues. Germline assignment: CDR1 SGHAT and CDR2 FQNNGV. V shed 1 base and J 6 bases; nucleotides not matched to a gene: 3. The CDR3 spells CASSLAPGGEQYF. As DNA, the CDR3 is TGTGCCAGCAGCTTAGCGCCAGGGGGCGAGCAGTACTTC. The complete variable domain, with remaining parts taken from reference TRBV11-2 and TRBJ2-7, reads EAGVAQSPRYKIIEKRQSVAFWCNPISGHATLYWYQQILGQGPKLLIQFQNNGVVDDSQLPKDRFSAERLKGVDSTLKIQPAKLEDSAVYLCASSLAPGGEQYFGPGTRLTVT.

This chain's CDR3 is CAWHWYGGSDTQYF. Written as DNA, the CDR3 is TGTGCCTGGCATTGGTACGGGGGTTCAGATACGCAGTATTTT. V usage is TRBV30 and J usage is TRBJ2-3; weak D call: TRBD2 (6 bases). V was pared by 5 bases and J by 4 bases, with 16 bases between. CDR1 and CDR2 (germline): GTSNPN, SVGIG (reference sequence). This CDR3 has 14 residues.

The genes are TRBV4-2 and TRBJ1-4, with 9 nucleotides matching TRBD1. Germline assignment: CDR1 LGHNA and CDR2 YNFKEQ. This CDR3 spans 16 amino acids. V lost 0 bases and J lost 6; bases outside the gene matches: 5. The CDR3 DNA reads as TGTGCCAGCAGCCAAGATGGGGGACAGGGAGATGAAAAACTGTTTTTT. This translates into CASSQDGGQGDEKLFF.

The chain carries TRBV5-4 and TRBJ1-5; D gene unclear. Germline CDR1 reads SGHNT; CDR2 reads YYREEE (reference sequence). CDR3 length: 14 amino acids. V was trimmed by 3 bases and J by 4 bases, leaving 11 bases between them. The CDR3 sequence is CASSSDGLNQPQHF. CDR3 in DNA: TGTGCCAGCAGCTCAGACGGATTAAATCAGCCCCAGCATTTT. Using reference TRBV5-4 and TRBJ1-5 for the parts outside the CDR3, the full variable domain is ETGVTQSPTHLIKTRGQQVTLRCSSQSGHNTVSWYQQALGQGPQFIFQYYREEENGRGNFPPRFSGLQFPNYSSELNVNALELDDSALYLCASSSDGLNQPQHFGDGTRLSIL.

The V gene is TRBV15, the J gene TRBJ1-3; a possible D gene is TRBD1 (6 bases). Trimming removed 0 bases at V and 15 bases at J, with 12 bases between. The CDR3 is 12 amino acids. CDR1 LNHNV and CDR2 YYDKDF come from the germline V gene (reference sequence). The CDR3 loop is CATSRDNGTPYF. DNA for the CDR3: TGTGCCACCAGCAGAGACAACGGGACACCATATTTT.

The genes are TRBV4-3 and TRBJ2-7; 7 bases fit TRBD1. V was pared by 3 bases and J by 0 bases, with 2 bases of the junction left unmatched. CDR3 length equals 14 residues. Germline V gives CDR1 LGHNA, CDR2 YSLEER. The CDR3, as DNA: TGCGCCAGCAGCCAGGGGGACAGCTCCTACGAGCAGTACTTC. It translates to CASSQGDSSYEQYF.

This rearrangement joins TRBV7-8 to TRBJ2-3, with TRBD2 matching over 13 bases. Trimming took 1 base from V and 8 from J; bases not matched to a gene: 12. This CDR3 comprises 18 residues. Per germline, CDR1 SGHVS and CDR2 FQNEAQ. CDR3: CASSLGTGGRLAGGTQYF. The CDR3 DNA follows: TGTGCCAGCAGCTTAGGGACGGGGGGTCGACTAGCGGGAGGTACGCAGTATTTT.

The rearrangement links TRBV2 to TRBJ1-6, with D tentatively TRBD1 (5 bases). Trimming shortened V by 6 bases and J by 6 bases, and 6 bases separated the two germline ends. Germline V gives CDR1 SNHLY, CDR2 FYNNEI. CDR3 size: 12 residues. The CDR3 region is CASRGPNSPLHF. CDR3 in DNA: TGTGCCAGCAGGGGACCTAATTCACCCCTCCACTTT. Looking up the rest from reference TRBV2 and TRBJ1-6 gives the full variable domain: EPEVTQTPSHQVTQMGQEVILRCVPISNHLYFYWYRQILGQKVEFLVSFYNNEISEKSEIFDDQFSVERPDGSNFTLKIRSTKLEDSAMYFCASRGPNSPLHFGNGTRLTVT.

V and J are TRBV28 and TRBJ2-7; TRBD1 might be the D (5 bases). The germline V gene has CDR1 MDHEN and CDR2 SYDVKM. CDR3 length equals 12 residues. V was clipped by 3 bases and J by 8 bases, with 11 bases between them. DNA of the CDR3: TGTGCCAGCAGTTTGCAGGGTCGCAAGCAGTACTTC. Amino acids: CASSLQGRKQYF.

This clone was found once. The gene calls are TRBV28 and TRBJ1-6; D gene uncertain. Germline CDR1 and CDR2: MDHEN and SYDVKM. The CDR3 consists of 14 residues. Deletions cut 8 bases from V and 10 bases from J, with 18 bases between. This CDR3 reads CASFAPAALSPLHF. In DNA form, the CDR3 reads TGTGCCAGCTTTGCCCCGGCGGCTTTATCACCCCTCCACTTT.